This T cell receptor beta chain originates from a study of long-term antiretroviral therapy in people with HIV. Study overall: The study's earliest collections predate the 2015 immediate-ART recommendation by about a decade.

Samples held 1-10 million cryopreserved PBMC before DNA extraction. Researchers report immunoSEQ v3.0 was run at survey level. Each sample had sequencing targeting about 40,000-55,000 T-cell genomes. The repertoire was sequenced with immunoSEQ multiplex PCR; TCRdb's copy has only in-frame clones and lacks some. The data hold 40,000 or so clones, with roughly four fifths observed a single time. The CDR3 length is 16 residues. Trimming stripped 0 bases from V and 0 bases from J, with 11 bases between. Germline lookup yields CDR1 LGHNA and CDR2 YNFKEQ. This clone was found a few times. This clonotype was obtained from a man younger than 30 with HIV. Sequencing used unsorted PBMCs, obtained 1 year after starting antiretroviral therapy. The chain joins TRBV4-2 to TRBJ1-1; D is perhaps TRBD1 (6 bases). The CDR3, as DNA: TGTGCCAGCAGCCAAGAAGGGGGTCTCATGAACACTGAAGCTTTCTTT. It specifies CASSQEGGLMNTEAFF.